This TCR beta chain came from a study of T cells in Graves' hyperthyroidism and ophthalmopathy. With 8 bases clipped from V and 2 bases from J, the junction kept 8 bases outside the gene matches. CDR3 length: 14 residues. CDR1 is MNHNS, CDR2 SASEGT, per germline. TCR beta CDR3 regions were amplified from RNA transcripts. The TCR CDR3 was amplified in a first-round RT-PCR using the HTBI primer set. TCRdb fed the multiplex PCR reads into MiXCR, producing one record per CDR3 protein. The sample has approximately 380,000 distinct CDR3 sequences, roughly 13% seen once; the top ten hold 25% to 30%. Ophthalmopathy patients all had a Clinical Activity Score of at least 3, a NOSPECS grade of at least 4 and disease under 3 months old. A patient was excluded if there was uncontrolled infection, other autoimmune disease, pregnancy or lactation. There are many counts of this clonotype.

The chain carries TRBV6-1 and TRBJ2-7; TRBD2 agrees at 8 bases. This receptor was obtained from a man aged 45 to 65 with Graves' ophthalmopathy. Input material: blood. In nucleotides, the CDR3 is TGTGCCAGCGGCGCGGCGGGAGGTGCCTACGAGCAGTACTTC. This codes for CASGAAGGAYEQYF.